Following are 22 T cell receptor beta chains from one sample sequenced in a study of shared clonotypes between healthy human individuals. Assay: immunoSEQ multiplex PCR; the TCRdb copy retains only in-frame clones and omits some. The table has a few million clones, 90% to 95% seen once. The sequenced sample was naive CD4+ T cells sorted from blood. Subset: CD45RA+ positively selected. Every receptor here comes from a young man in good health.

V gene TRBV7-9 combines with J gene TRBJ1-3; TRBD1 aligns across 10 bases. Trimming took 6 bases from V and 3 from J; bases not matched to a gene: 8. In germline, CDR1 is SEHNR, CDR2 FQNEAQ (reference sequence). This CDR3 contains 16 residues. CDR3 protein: CASRGRQGAFGNTIYF. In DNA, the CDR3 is TGTGCCAGCAGGGGCCGACAGGGGGCTTTTGGAAACACCATATATTTT.

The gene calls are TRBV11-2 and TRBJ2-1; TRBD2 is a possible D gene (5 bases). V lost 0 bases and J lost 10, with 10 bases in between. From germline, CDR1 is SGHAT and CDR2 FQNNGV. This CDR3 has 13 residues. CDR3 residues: CASSLDRASEQFF. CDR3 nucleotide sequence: TGTGCCAGCAGCTTAGATCGAGCTAGCGAGCAGTTCTTC. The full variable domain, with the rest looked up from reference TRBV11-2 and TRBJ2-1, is EAGVAQSPRYKIIEKRQSVAFWCNPISGHATLYWYQQILGQGPKLLIQFQNNGVVDDSQLPKDRFSAERLKGVDSTLKIQPAKLEDSAVYLCASSLDRASEQFFGPGTRLTVL.

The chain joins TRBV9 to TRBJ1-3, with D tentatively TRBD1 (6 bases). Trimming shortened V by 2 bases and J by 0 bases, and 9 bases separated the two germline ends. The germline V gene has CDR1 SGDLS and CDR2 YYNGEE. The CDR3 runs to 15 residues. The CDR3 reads CASSVWDNSGNTIYF. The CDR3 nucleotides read TGTGCCAGCAGCGTTTGGGACAACTCTGGAAACACCATATATTTT.

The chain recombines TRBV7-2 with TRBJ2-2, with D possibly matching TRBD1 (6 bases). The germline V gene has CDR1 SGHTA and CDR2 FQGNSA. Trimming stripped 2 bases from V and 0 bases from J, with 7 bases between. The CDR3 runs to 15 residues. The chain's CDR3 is CASSLQGPNTGELFF. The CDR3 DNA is TGTGCCAGCAGCTTACAGGGGCCGAACACCGGGGAGCTGTTTTTT.

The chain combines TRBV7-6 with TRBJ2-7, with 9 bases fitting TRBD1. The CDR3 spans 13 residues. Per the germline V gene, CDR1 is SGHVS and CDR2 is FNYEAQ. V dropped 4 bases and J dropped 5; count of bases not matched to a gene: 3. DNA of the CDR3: TGTGCCAGCAGCTCCCGGGACAGGGACGAGCAGTACTTC. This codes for CASSSRDRDEQYF.

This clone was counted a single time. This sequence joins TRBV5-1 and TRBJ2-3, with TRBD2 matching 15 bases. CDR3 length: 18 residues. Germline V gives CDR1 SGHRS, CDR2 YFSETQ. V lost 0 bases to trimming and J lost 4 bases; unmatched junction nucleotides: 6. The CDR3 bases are TGCGCCAGCAGCTTGGTCGGACTAGCGGGGGGGCCGTCAGATACGCAGTATTTT. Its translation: CASSLVGLAGGPSDTQYF.

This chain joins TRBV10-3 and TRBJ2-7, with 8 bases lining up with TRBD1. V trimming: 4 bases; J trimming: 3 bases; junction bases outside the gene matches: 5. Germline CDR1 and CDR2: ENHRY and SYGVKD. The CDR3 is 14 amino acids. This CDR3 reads CAISVGTGIYEQYF. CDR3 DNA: TGTGCCATCAGTGTTGGGACAGGCATCTACGAGCAGTACTTC.

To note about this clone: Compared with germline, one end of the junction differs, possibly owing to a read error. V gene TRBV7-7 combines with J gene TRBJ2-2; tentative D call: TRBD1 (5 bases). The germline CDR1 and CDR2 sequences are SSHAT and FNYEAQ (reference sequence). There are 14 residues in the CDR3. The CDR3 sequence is CASRQAGLTGELFF. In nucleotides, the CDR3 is TGTGCTAGCAGACAAGCAGGGTTGACCGGGGAGCTGTTTTTT.

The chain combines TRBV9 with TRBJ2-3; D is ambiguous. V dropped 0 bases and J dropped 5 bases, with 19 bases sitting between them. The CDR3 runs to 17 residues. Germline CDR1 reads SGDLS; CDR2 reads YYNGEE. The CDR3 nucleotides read TGTGCCAGCAGCGTAGGTGTTGGGGTAGACCGGCGAGATACGCAGTATTTT. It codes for CASSVGVGVDRRDTQYF.

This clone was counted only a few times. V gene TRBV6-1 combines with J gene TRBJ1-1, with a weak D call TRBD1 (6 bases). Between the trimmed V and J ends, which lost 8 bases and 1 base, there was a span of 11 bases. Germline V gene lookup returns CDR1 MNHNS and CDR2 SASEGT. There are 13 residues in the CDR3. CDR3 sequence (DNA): TGTGCCAGCCCGGACAGAACGAACACTGAAGCTTTCTTT. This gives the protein CASPDRTNTEAFF.

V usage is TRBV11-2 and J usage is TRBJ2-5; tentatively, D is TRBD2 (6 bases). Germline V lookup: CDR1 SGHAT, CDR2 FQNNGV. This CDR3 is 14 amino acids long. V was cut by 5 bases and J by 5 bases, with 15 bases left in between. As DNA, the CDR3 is TGTGCCAGCAGCCCGGGACTCCTAGAGGAGACCCAGTACTTC. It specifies CASSPGLLEETQYF.

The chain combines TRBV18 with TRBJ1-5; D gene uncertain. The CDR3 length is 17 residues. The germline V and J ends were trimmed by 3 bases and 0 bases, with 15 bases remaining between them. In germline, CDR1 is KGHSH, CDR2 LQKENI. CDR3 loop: CASSPMQPSGSNQPQHF. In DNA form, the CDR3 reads TGTGCCAGCTCACCCATGCAGCCCTCAGGTAGCAATCAGCCCCAGCATTTT.

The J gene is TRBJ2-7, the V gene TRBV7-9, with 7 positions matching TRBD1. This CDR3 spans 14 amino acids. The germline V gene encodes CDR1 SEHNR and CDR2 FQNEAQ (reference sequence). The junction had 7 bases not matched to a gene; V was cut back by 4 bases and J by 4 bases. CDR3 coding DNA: TGTGCCAGCAGCTCTACAGGGGTCGGGTACGAGCAGTACTTC. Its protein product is CASSSTGVGYEQYF.

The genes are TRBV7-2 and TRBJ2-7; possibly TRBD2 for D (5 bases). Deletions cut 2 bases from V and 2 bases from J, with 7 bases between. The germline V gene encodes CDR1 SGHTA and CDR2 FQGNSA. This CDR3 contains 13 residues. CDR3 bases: TGTGCCAGCAGCTTATACGGGACCTACGAGCAGTACTTC. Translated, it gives CASSLYGTYEQYF.

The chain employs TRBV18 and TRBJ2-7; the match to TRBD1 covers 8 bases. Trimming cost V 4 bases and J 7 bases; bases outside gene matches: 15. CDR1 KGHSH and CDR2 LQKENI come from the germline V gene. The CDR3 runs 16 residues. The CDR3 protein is CASSLLSGTGSWEQYF. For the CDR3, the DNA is TGTGCCAGCTCACTCCTATCCGGGACAGGCTCGTGGGAGCAGTACTTC. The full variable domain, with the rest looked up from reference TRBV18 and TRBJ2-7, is NAGVMQNPRHLVRRRGQEARLRCSPMKGHSHVYWYRQLPEEGLKFMVYLQKENIIDESGMPKERFSAEFPKEGPSILRIQQVVRGDSAAYFCASSLLSGTGSWEQYFGPGTRLTVT.

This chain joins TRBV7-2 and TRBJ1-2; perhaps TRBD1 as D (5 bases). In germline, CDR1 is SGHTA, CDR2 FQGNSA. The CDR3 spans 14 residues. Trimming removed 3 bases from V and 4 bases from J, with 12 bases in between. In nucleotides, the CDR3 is TGTGCCAGCAGCTTGCCAGGGACGGTCTATGGCTACACCTTC. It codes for CASSLPGTVYGYTF.

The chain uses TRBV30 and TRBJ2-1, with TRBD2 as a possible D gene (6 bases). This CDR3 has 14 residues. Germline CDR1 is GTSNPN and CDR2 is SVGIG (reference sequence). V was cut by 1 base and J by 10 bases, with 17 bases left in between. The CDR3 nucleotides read TGTGCCTGGAGTGGGGGACTGCTGCCGGCCGAGCAGTTCTTC. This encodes CAWSGGLLPAEQFF.

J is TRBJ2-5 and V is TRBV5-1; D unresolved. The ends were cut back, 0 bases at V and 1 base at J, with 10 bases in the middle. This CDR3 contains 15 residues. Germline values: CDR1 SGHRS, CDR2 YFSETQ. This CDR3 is CASSLGPPPQETQYF. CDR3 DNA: TGCGCCAGCAGCTTGGGGCCCCCGCCCCAAGAGACCCAGTACTTC.

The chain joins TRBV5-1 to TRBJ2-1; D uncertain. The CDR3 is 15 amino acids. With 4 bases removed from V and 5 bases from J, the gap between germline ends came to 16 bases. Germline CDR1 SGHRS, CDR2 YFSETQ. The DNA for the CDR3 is TGCGCCAGCAGCAGGGCAGTCCTTATCAACAATGAGCAGTTCTTC. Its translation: CASSRAVLINNEQFF.

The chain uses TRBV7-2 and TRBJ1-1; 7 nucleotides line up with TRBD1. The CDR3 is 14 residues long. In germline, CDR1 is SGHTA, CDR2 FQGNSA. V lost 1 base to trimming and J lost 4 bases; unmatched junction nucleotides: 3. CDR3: CASSLEEGATEAFF. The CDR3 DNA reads TGTGCCAGCAGCTTAGAGGAGGGGGCCACTGAAGCTTTCTTT. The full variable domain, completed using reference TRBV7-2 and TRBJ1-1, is GAGVSQSPSNKVTEKGKDVELRCDPISGHTALYWYRQSLGQGLEFLIYFQGNSAPDKSGLPSDRFSAERTGGSVSTLTIQRTQQEDSAVYLCASSLEEGATEAFFGQGTRLTVV.

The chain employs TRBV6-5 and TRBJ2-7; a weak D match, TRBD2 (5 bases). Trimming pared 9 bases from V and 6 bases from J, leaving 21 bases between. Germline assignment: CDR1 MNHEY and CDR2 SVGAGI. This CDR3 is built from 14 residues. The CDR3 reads CASTRVSSGGEQYF. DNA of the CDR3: TGTGCCAGTACTAGGGTCTCATCGGGTGGCGAGCAGTACTTC.

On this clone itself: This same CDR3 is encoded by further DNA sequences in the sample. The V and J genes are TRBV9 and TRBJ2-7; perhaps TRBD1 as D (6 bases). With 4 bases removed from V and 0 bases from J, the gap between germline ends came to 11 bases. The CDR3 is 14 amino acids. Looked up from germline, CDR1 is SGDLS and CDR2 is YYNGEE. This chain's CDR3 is CASSPTGSSYEQYF. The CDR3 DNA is TGTGCCAGCAGCCCAACAGGGAGCTCCTACGAGCAGTACTTC. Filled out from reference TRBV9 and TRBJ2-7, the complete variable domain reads DSGVTQTPKHLITATGQRVTLRCSPRSGDLSVYWYQQSLDQGLQFLIQYYNGEERAKGNILERFSAQQFPDLHSELNLSSLELGDSALYFCASSPTGSSYEQYFGPGTRLTVT.